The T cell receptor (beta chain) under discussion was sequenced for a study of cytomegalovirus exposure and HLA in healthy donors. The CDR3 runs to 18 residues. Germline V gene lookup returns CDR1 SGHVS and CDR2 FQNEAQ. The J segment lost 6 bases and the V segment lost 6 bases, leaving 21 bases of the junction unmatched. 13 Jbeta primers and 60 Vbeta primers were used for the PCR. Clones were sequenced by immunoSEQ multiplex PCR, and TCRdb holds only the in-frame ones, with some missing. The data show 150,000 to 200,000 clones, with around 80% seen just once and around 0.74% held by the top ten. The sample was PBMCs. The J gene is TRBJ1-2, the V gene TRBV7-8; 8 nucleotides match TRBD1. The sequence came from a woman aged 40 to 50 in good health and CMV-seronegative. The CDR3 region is CASSRYPRPRGQRDGYTF. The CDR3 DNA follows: TGTGCCAGCAGTCGATACCCCCGCCCCAGGGGGCAACGAGATGGCTACACCTTC.